These 17 T cell receptor beta chains were sequenced from one sample in a study of T cells after posttransplantation cyclophosphamide. Data came from immunoSEQ multiplex PCR; TCRdb stores just in-frame clones and leaves some out. The sample holds tens of thousands of clones, 93% seen once. The sample was PBMCs. Receptors were obtained from a woman younger than 45 in good health and a related stem cell transplant donor.

The chain carries TRBV29-1 and TRBJ1-2; 7 bases agree with TRBD1. This CDR3 is built from 13 residues. Per the germline V gene, CDR1 is SQVTM and CDR2 is ANQGSEA. With V trimmed by 4 bases and J by 4 bases, 6 bases remained unmatched. CDR3 sequence reads: CSVGDRAIYGYTF. CDR3 nucleotides: TGCAGCGTTGGGGACAGAGCGATCTATGGCTACACCTTC.

V gene TRBV11-2 combines with J gene TRBJ2-1; either TRBD1 or TRBD2 may supply D (6 bases each). The V end lost 6 bases, the J end lost 2 bases, and 17 bases lay between the germline ends. The CDR3 totals 16 residues. Germline assignment: CDR1 SGHAT and CDR2 FQNNGV. The CDR3: CASRMGGWGPYNEQFF. CDR3 DNA sequence: TGTGCCAGCAGGATGGGGGGATGGGGGCCCTACAATGAGCAGTTCTTC.

In this sample, this clone turned up once. The chain has TRBV11-2 and TRBJ2-5; D is uncertain. This CDR3 spans 13 amino acids. V lost 5 bases and J 5 bases, leaving 12 bases between the germline ends. From germline, CDR1 is SGHAT and CDR2 FQNNGV. The CDR3 DNA reads TGTGCCAGCAGCGTCCAGGTCAGGGAGACCCAGTACTTC. It yields the protein CASSVQVRETQYF. Full variable domain (remainder filled in from reference TRBV11-2 and TRBJ2-5): EAGVAQSPRYKIIEKRQSVAFWCNPISGHATLYWYQQILGQGPKLLIQFQNNGVVDDSQLPKDRFSAERLKGVDSTLKIQPAKLEDSAVYLCASSVQVRETQYFGPGTRLLVL.

The chain recombines TRBV11-2 with TRBJ1-1, with a possible D match to TRBD1 (5 bases). Germline-derived CDR1 and CDR2 are SGHAT and FQNNGV. CDR3 size: 15 residues. V lost 2 bases and J 2 bases, leaving 12 bases between the germline ends. This CDR3 is CASSLNQGLNTEAFF. The CDR3, as DNA: TGTGCCAGCAGCTTAAACCAGGGATTAAACACTGAAGCTTTCTTT. The variable domain in full, with the rest retrieved from reference TRBV11-2 and TRBJ1-1, is EAGVAQSPRYKIIEKRQSVAFWCNPISGHATLYWYQQILGQGPKLLIQFQNNGVVDDSQLPKDRFSAERLKGVDSTLKIQPAKLEDSAVYLCASSLNQGLNTEAFFGQGTRLTVV.

This sequence joins TRBV4-3 and TRBJ1-1; D possibly corresponds to TRBD1 (6 bases). Deletions cut 4 bases from V and 5 bases from J, with 14 bases between. The CDR3 extends over 14 amino acids. Germline V gene data show CDR1 as LGHNA and CDR2 as YSLEER. CDR3 DNA: TGCGCCAGCAGCCTAAGTGGACAGAGTACTGAAGCTTTCTTT. Protein sequence: CASSLSGQSTEAFF.

The chain joins TRBV19 to TRBJ1-6; D not certain. The length of the CDR3 is 11 residues. V was shortened by 9 bases and J by 9 bases, with 9 bases between the two germline ends. Germline V gene lookup returns CDR1 LNHDA and CDR2 SQIVND (reference sequence). The CDR3 loop reads CASGRFSPLHF. CDR3 bases: TGTGCCAGCGGGAGATTTTCACCCCTCCACTTT.

The rearrangement uses TRBV9 and TRBJ1-1, with D possibly being TRBD1 (5 bases). The CDR3 sequence is 13 residues long. V was cut by 2 bases and J by 4 bases, with 9 bases left in between. CDR1 SGDLS and CDR2 YYNGEE come from the germline V gene. CDR3 protein: CASSVGGFTEAFF. For the CDR3, the DNA is TGTGCCAGCAGCGTGGGGGGGTTCACTGAAGCTTTCTTT.

This sequence joins TRBV6-1 and TRBJ2-3, with D uncertain. Germline-derived CDR1 and CDR2 are MNHNS and SASEGT. CDR3 size: 16 residues. The V end was cut by 0 bases, the J end by 2 bases, with 12 bases between. DNA for the CDR3: TGTGCCAGCAGTGAAGCAAGTGGCATCTACACAGATACGCAGTATTTT. Protein sequence: CASSEASGIYTDTQYF.

CDR3: CASSEVSMNTGELFF. As DNA, the CDR3 is TGTGCCAGCAGTGAAGTTTCTATGAACACCGGGGAGCTGTTTTTT. This chain uses TRBV6-1 with TRBJ2-2; D gene uncertain. Per the germline V gene, CDR1 is MNHNS and CDR2 is SASEGT. This CDR3 spans 15 amino acids. The ends were cut back, 1 base at V and 1 base at J, with 7 bases in the middle.

The chain links TRBV7-9 to TRBJ2-3; D is possibly TRBD1 or TRBD2 (6 bases each). V lost 4 bases and J lost 3, with 17 bases in between. This CDR3 contains 16 residues. CDR1 is SEHNR and CDR2 is FQNEAQ in the germline V gene (reference sequence). The CDR3 region has the DNA TGTGCCAGCAGCTCCCTATCGGGGGCGCGAACAGATACGCAGTATTTT. As protein: CASSSLSGARTDTQYF.

The genes are TRBV28 and TRBJ1-2, with 11 bases that match TRBD1. Trimming at V came to 3 bases and at J to 4 bases, leaving 4 bases not matched to a gene. The CDR3 is 15 amino acids. Germline loops: CDR1 MDHEN, CDR2 SYDVKM. For the CDR3, the DNA is TGTGCCAGCAGTTTCACCGGGACAGGGGGCTATGGCTACACCTTC. Amino acids: CASSFTGTGGYGYTF.

The genes are TRBV7-8 and TRBJ2-3; TRBD2 agrees at 12 bases. The CDR3 has 16 residues. The germline CDR1 and CDR2 sequences are SGHVS and FQNEAQ. The junction had 3 bases not matched to a gene; V was cut back by 3 bases and J by 2 bases. CDR3 region: CASSFRTSGTTDTQYF. The DNA for the CDR3 is TGTGCCAGCAGCTTTCGGACTAGCGGGACCACAGATACGCAGTATTTT.

This chain joins TRBV4-3 and TRBJ1-1, with TRBD1 identical over 10 bases. CDR3 length: 14 residues. In germline, CDR1 is LGHNA, CDR2 YSLEER. Trimming removed 3 bases from V and 4 bases from J; junction bases left unmatched: 2. The CDR3 DNA follows: TGCGCCAGCAGCCATAGGACAGGGGGCACTGAAGCTTTCTTT. Translation gives CASSHRTGGTEAFF.

The chain employs TRBV4-2 and TRBJ2-3, with TRBD1 matching 8 bases. This CDR3 is built from 16 residues. The trim removed 4 bases at V and 4 bases at J, leaving 10 bases unmatched. Germline values: CDR1 LGHNA, CDR2 YNFKEQ. The CDR3 sequence: CASSPFTGGGADTQYF. The DNA for the CDR3 is TGTGCCAGCAGCCCCTTCACAGGGGGTGGTGCAGATACGCAGTATTTT.

The chain carries TRBV5-4 and TRBJ2-3; 9 nucleotides align to TRBD2. The CDR3 has 16 amino acids. With V trimmed by 4 bases and J by 3 bases, 9 bases remained unmatched. From germline, CDR1 is SGHNT and CDR2 YYREEE (reference sequence). The chain's CDR3 is CASSNAGTSRTDTQYF. For the CDR3, the DNA is TGTGCCAGCAGCAATGCCGGGACTAGCCGAACAGATACGCAGTATTTT.

The chain recombines TRBV5-1 with TRBJ2-7, with 8 bases matching TRBD1. Germline V lookup: CDR1 SGHRS, CDR2 YFSETQ. This CDR3 has 14 amino acids. Trimming cost V 4 bases and J 2 bases; bases outside gene matches: 5. In nucleotides, the CDR3 is TGCGCCAGCAGCCTACAGGGGGGTCCCTACGAGCAGTACTTC. Its protein is CASSLQGGPYEQYF.

The rearrangement uses TRBV9 and TRBJ2-2; 8 bases agree with TRBD2. The CDR3 runs 17 residues. V lost 0 bases, J lost 1 base, and 5 bases stayed unmatched. Germline CDR1 reads SGDLS; CDR2 reads YYNGEE. CDR3 residues: CASSVDRLAGNTGELFF. The CDR3, as DNA: TGTGCCAGCAGCGTAGATAGGCTAGCGGGGAACACCGGGGAGCTGTTTTTT. Full variable domain (outside the CDR3, taken from reference TRBV9 and TRBJ2-2): DSGVTQTPKHLITATGQRVTLRCSPRSGDLSVYWYQQSLDQGLQFLIQYYNGEERAKGNILERFSAQQFPDLHSELNLSSLELGDSALYFCASSVDRLAGNTGELFFGEGSRLTVL.